The 27 T cell receptor beta chains presented below share a single source sample, sequenced in a study of T cells in Graves' hyperthyroidism and ophthalmopathy. Amplification targeted TCR beta CDR3 regions from RNA transcripts. The primer set for the first-round RT-PCR of the TCR CDR3 was HTBI. TCRdb processed the multiplex PCR reads anew with MiXCR; each CDR3 protein has one entry. The sample has a few hundred thousand distinct CDR3 sequences; roughly 15% are singletons. What was sequenced was blood. The receptors come from a woman aged 40 to 55 with Graves' hyperthyroidism that later progressed to Graves' ophthalmopathy.

In this sample, this clonotype turned up many times. CDR3 protein: CASSIGTGVSYEQYF. Here the CDR3 DNA reads TGTGCCAGCAGCATTGGGACAGGGGTATCCTACGAGCAGTACTTC. This sequence joins TRBV11-2 and TRBJ2-7; 10 bases align to TRBD1. The length of the CDR3 is 15 residues. Germline CDR1 is SGHAT and CDR2 is FQNNGV. V lost 5 bases, J lost 1 base, and 5 bases stayed unmatched.

Worth noting for this clonotype: At one of its ends the junction is not consistent with the germline gene, which may arise from a read error. V usage is TRBV7-2 and J usage is TRBJ2-3; the D gene is possibly TRBD2 (6 bases). The CDR3 is 18 residues long. Germline CDR1 is SGHTA and CDR2 is FQGNSA. The DNA of the CDR3 is TGTGCCAGCAGTCAACAAATCTGGCGTGTCACTAGCACAGATAAGCAGTATTTT. Its protein is CASSQQIWRVTSTDKQYF.

The rearrangement uses TRBV20-1 and TRBJ2-1; 7 nucleotides line up with TRBD1. CDR1 and CDR2 from the germline V gene are DFQATT and SNEGSKA (reference sequence). The CDR3 has 15 residues. Germline trimming cut 2 bases from V and 15 bases from J; bases unmatched to any gene: 19. The CDR3 DNA reads TGCAGTGCTAGATGGACAGGCCGGGACCCCCTCAGGGGGTTCTTC. This translates into CSARWTGRDPLRGFF.

This clonotype was detected only a few times. A much larger clone differs from this one at a single base, so this may be a read error. The conserved phenylalanine or tryptophan is not found at the CDR3 terminus, so this likely reflects a read error. The V gene is TRBV7-8, the J gene TRBJ2-1; a weak D match, TRBD2 (6 bases). The CDR3 sequence is 18 residues long. Trimming left V 2 bases short and J 2 bases short, with 19 bases between. Germline V gene sequence: CDR1 SGHVS, CDR2 FQNEAQ. The CDR3 DNA reads TGTGCCAGCAGCTTACTCCCGATAGGTAGCGGAACCTACAATGAGCAGTTCCTC. Translated: CASSLLPIGSGTYNEQFL.

This clonotype was seen more than once but under ten times. The J gene is TRBJ2-5, the V gene TRBV20-1; 9 bases are shared with TRBD2. CDR3 length: 16 amino acids. Trimming cost V 2 bases and J 6 bases; bases outside gene matches: 13. The germline V gene has CDR1 DFQATT and CDR2 SNEGSKA (reference sequence). The chain's CDR3 is CSARSLAGGPSQTQYF. CDR3 in DNA: TGCAGTGCTAGATCCCTGGCGGGAGGGCCGTCGCAGACCCAGTACTTC.

A remark on this clonotype: A much larger clonotype is one base distant, so this may be a read error. The CDR3 end shows no conserved phenylalanine or tryptophan, and so a read error is likely. The chain joins TRBV20-1 to TRBJ2-3, with unresolved D. V was shortened by 7 bases and J by 3 bases, with 11 bases between the two germline ends. Per the germline V gene, CDR1 is DFQATT and CDR2 is SNEGSKA (reference sequence). This CDR3 has 12 amino acids. CDR3: CSEGGLTDTQYL. CDR3 bases: TGCAGTGAGGGCGGTTTAACAGATACGCAGTATCTT.

This clonotype occurred many times. The chain employs TRBV3-1 and TRBJ2-5; D uncertain. This CDR3 has 13 residues. The germline CDR1 and CDR2 sequences are LGHDT and YNNKEL (reference sequence). With 1 base removed from V and 1 base from J, the gap between germline ends came to 4 bases. This CDR3 reads CASSQAGQETQYF. In DNA, the CDR3 is TGTGCCAGCAGCCAAGCTGGCCAAGAGACCCAGTACTTC.

This clonotype appeared many times. The chain uses TRBV5-6 and TRBJ2-3, with D tentatively TRBD2 (5 bases). The CDR3 is 12 amino acids. Trimming shortened V by 4 bases and J by 6 bases, and 9 bases separated the two germline ends. The germline V gene encodes CDR1 SGHDT and CDR2 YYEEEE. CDR3 in DNA: TGTGCCAGCAGCCGGGGTGCGGATACGCAGTATTTT. It codes for CASSRGADTQYF.

This chain connects TRBV4-1 to TRBJ1-1; TRBD1 might be the D (6 bases). This CDR3 region has 15 residues. Trimming shortened V by 4 bases and J by 7 bases, and 19 bases separated the two germline ends. Germline V gives CDR1 MGHRA, CDR2 YSYEKL. The DNA for the CDR3 is TGCGCCAGCAGCCCCTTGGGGGGGGCGCCTATTGAAGCTTTCTTT. Protein sequence: CASSPLGGAPIEAFF.

This clonotype was seen many times. The chain has TRBV30 and TRBJ1-1; D gene unclear. Germline V gene data show CDR1 as GTSNPN and CDR2 as SVGIG (reference sequence). The CDR3 covers 13 residues. V lost 0 bases and J lost 0, with 5 bases in between. CDR3 loop: CAWSVGLNTEAFF. CDR3 in DNA: TGTGCCTGGAGTGTAGGTCTGAACACTGAAGCTTTCTTT.

The CDR3 DNA sequence: TGTGCCAGCAGCCAAGAAATCCTCTCCTACGAGCAGTACTTC. Its translation: CASSQEILSYEQYF. V and J are TRBV4-2 and TRBJ2-7; D is undetermined. V lost 0 bases to trimming and J lost 0 bases, with 6 bases between them. The CDR3 totals 14 residues. CDR1 and CDR2 from the germline V gene are LGHNA and YNFKEQ.

This clonotype was observed many times. The chain combines TRBV28 with TRBJ2-1; D remains ambiguous. V was clipped by 6 bases and J by 2 bases, with 11 bases between them. Germline-derived CDR1 and CDR2 are MDHEN and SYDVKM. The CDR3 is 14 amino acids. The DNA for the CDR3 is TGTGCCAGCAGGAACCTTGGGGCCTACAATGAGCAGTTCTTC. Its protein is CASRNLGAYNEQFF.

This clonotype was counted many times. The J gene is TRBJ2-7, the V gene TRBV10-3; 7 positions agree with TRBD1. Trimming took 0 bases from V and 1 from J; bases not matched to a gene: 3. CDR1 and CDR2 from the germline V gene are ENHRY and SYGVKD. This CDR3 has 15 amino acids. DNA of the CDR3: TGTGCCATCAGTGAGTCGTACAGGGGATCCTACGAGCAGTACTTC. Amino acid sequence: CAISESYRGSYEQYF.

Note on this clonotype: A single base separates this from a much larger clone, so it may be a read error. This chain connects TRBV18 to TRBJ2-7; D is undetermined. Germline V gene lookup returns CDR1 KGHSH and CDR2 LQKENI. CDR3 size: 16 residues. The CDR3 loop reads CATSPRVRAGAYEQYF. The CDR3 DNA follows: TGTGCCACCTCACCACGGGTCCGGGCAGGTGCATACGAGCAGTACTTC.

This clonotype was found many times. The chain recombines TRBV2 with TRBJ1-5, with D unclear. The CDR3 has 16 amino acids. With 2 bases removed from V and 4 bases from J, the gap between germline ends came to 15 bases. Germline V gene lookup returns CDR1 SNHLY and CDR2 FYNNEI. This CDR3 is CASSEKLIVGNQPQHF. CDR3 in DNA: TGTGCCAGCAGTGAAAAGCTCATTGTCGGGAATCAGCCCCAGCATTTT.

The sample holds many counts of this clonotype. The chain has TRBV5-1 and TRBJ2-5, with D possibly being TRBD1 (6 bases). Germline CDR1 and CDR2: SGHRS and YFSETQ. The germline V and J ends were trimmed by 0 bases and 2 bases, with 14 bases remaining between them. The CDR3 contains 16 residues. The CDR3, as DNA: TGCGCCAGCAGCTTGGAAGGCAGGGGTGGGCAAGAGACCCAGTACTTC. Protein: CASSLEGRGGQETQYF. Using reference TRBV5-1 and TRBJ2-5 for the parts outside the CDR3, the full variable domain is KAGVTQTPRYLIKTRGQQVTLSCSPISGHRSVSWYQQTPGQGLQFLFEYFSETQRNKGNFPGRFSGRQFSNSRSEMNVSTLELGDSALYLCASSLEGRGGQETQYFGPGTRLLVL.

This clonotype was recorded many times. The chain couples TRBV11-2 to TRBJ2-1; D might be TRBD2 (6 bases). The V end was cut by 4 bases, the J end by 1 base, with 11 bases between. Germline loops: CDR1 SGHAT, CDR2 FQNNGV. CDR3 length equals 15 residues. CDR3 sequence: CASSSPGLSYNEQFF. The CDR3 DNA follows: TGTGCCAGCAGCTCGCCGGGACTTTCCTACAATGAGCAGTTCTTC.

This clonotype occurred many times. The chain carries TRBV28 and TRBJ2-3; 9 bases line up with TRBD2. The CDR3 loop spans 16 amino acids. CDR1 is MDHEN, CDR2 SYDVKM, per germline. J lost 3 bases, V lost 4 bases, and 8 bases had no gene match. DNA of the CDR3: TGTGCCAGCAGTTCCCAGCGACTAGCGGTAACAGATACGCAGTATTTT. The encoded protein is CASSSQRLAVTDTQYF.

This clonotype was picked up many times. The rearrangement uses TRBV2 and TRBJ2-6; the D is unclear. CDR1 is SNHLY, CDR2 FYNNEI, per germline. This CDR3 comprises 14 residues. V gave up 7 bases and J gave up 0 bases, with 7 bases separating them. This chain's CDR3 is CASMISSGANVLTF. The DNA for the CDR3 is TGTGCCAGCATGATATCCTCTGGGGCCAACGTCCTGACTTTC.

This clonotype was detected many times. The chain has TRBV6-1 and TRBJ2-2, with D possibly matching TRBD2 (6 bases). Germline loops: CDR1 MNHNS, CDR2 SASEGT. Trimming shortened V by 6 bases and J by 4 bases, and 15 bases separated the two germline ends. The CDR3 is made up of 15 amino acids. DNA of the CDR3: TGTGCCAGCAGAAAACCAAGCGGGCTCACCGGGGAGCTGTTTTTT. Its protein is CASRKPSGLTGELFF.

Only a few counts were recorded for this clonotype. The rearrangement joins TRBV28 to TRBJ2-7; 9 nucleotides align to TRBD2. This CDR3 has 17 amino acids. Trimming cost V 2 bases and J 7 bases; bases outside gene matches: 15. Germline V gene data show CDR1 as MDHEN and CDR2 as SYDVKM. Written as DNA, the CDR3 is TGTGCCAGCAGTTTAGGTGTTCGGGCTAGCGGGAATCGTGAGCAGTACTTC. This sequence encodes CASSLGVRASGNREQYF.

Many counts were recorded for this clonotype. J is TRBJ1-5 and V is TRBV7-2; D uncertain. V dropped 2 bases and J dropped 6 bases, with 8 bases sitting between them. CDR3 size: 13 residues. The V gene's germline CDR1 is SGHTA and CDR2 FQGNSA. CDR3 sequence reads: CASSLRPPQPQHF. As DNA, the CDR3 is TGTGCCAGCAGCTTACGGCCCCCTCAGCCCCAGCATTTT.

This clonotype came up many times. The chain couples TRBV6-2 or TRBV6-3 to TRBJ2-5; weak D call: TRBD2 (6 bases). Germline CDR1 MNHEY, CDR2 SVGEGT. Trimming cost V 4 bases and J 5 bases, with 17 bases left between them. The length of the CDR3 is 15 residues. The CDR3 here is CASSFLGLTRETQYF. As DNA, the CDR3 is TGTGCCAGCAGTTTCCTGGGACTGACGCGGGAGACCCAGTACTTC.

This clonotype was detected a few times. This may stem from a read error, because a much larger clone lies one nucleotide away. This rearrangement joins TRBV28 to TRBJ2-1; a possible D gene is TRBD1 (6 bases). The DNA end is more similar to TRBJ2-7, so the J call may be wrong. Per germline, CDR1 MDHEN and CDR2 SYDVKM. The CDR3 has 15 residues. This chain's CDR3 is CASSLRDTIYNEQYF. DNA for the CDR3: TGTGCCAGCAGTTTACGGGACACCATCTACAATGAGCAGTACTTC.

At least ten counts were recorded for this clonotype. In DNA form, the CDR3 reads TGCGCCAGCAGCCGTTCAGGGGCTAACACTGAAGCTTTCTTT. This codes for CASSRSGANTEAFF. V and J are TRBV5-1 and TRBJ1-1; D perhaps matches TRBD1 (6 bases). There are 14 residues in the CDR3. Trimming took off 4 bases at V and 2 bases at J, with 12 bases between the two ends. Germline values: CDR1 SGHRS, CDR2 YFSETQ.

This clonotype was seen at least ten times. The V call is TRBV5-5, the J call TRBJ1-6, with 7 bases that match TRBD1. This CDR3 region has 17 residues. V gave up 4 bases and J gave up 0 bases; unmatched junction bases: 7. The V gene's germline CDR1 is SGHKS and CDR2 YYEKEE (reference sequence). CDR3 loop: CASSRPGQSSYNSPLHF. Here the CDR3 DNA reads TGTGCCAGCAGCCGACCGGGACAGAGCTCCTATAATTCACCCCTCCACTTT.

The chain recombines TRBV29-1 with TRBJ1-5; 8 bases agree with TRBD1. In germline, CDR1 is SQVTM, CDR2 ANQGSEA. This CDR3 spans 12 amino acids. Losses at the gene ends were 4 bases for V and 4 bases for J; bases not matched to a gene: 0. The CDR3 protein is CSVGQGNQPQHF. The CDR3 DNA is TGCAGCGTTGGACAGGGGAATCAGCCCCAGCATTTT.